This T cell receptor (beta chain) was recovered during a study of blood T cell repertoires in COVID-19. This CDR3 region has 12 residues. V lost 4 bases, J lost 10 bases, and 11 bases lay in between. Germline V CDR1 and CDR2: SEHNR, FQNEAQ (reference sequence). Original analysis: Counts of nucleated cells, estimated from reference gene primer amplification, were obtained. The method was immunoSEQ multiplex PCR; TCRdb's version includes in-frame clones alone and lacks a portion of them. That table furnishes V, J and clone size, whereas the DNA furnished D and trimming. The data show about 180,000 clones, around 88% seen once.

The genes are TRBV7-9 and TRBJ1-5; D not certain. The sample was peripheral blood. The sequence was obtained from a woman aged 25 to 39 with acute or convalescent COVID-19. In nucleotides, the CDR3 is TGTGCCAGCAGCTCCCCTCCCGGTCCCCAGCATTTT. Protein: CASSSPPGPQHF.